A selection of T cell receptor beta chains follows, all from one sample in a study of vaccination effects on CD4 cells after COVID-19. Sequenced by immunoSEQ multiplex PCR; TCRdb stores in-frame clones only, minus some. In the table there are some 66,000 clones, roughly 80% of which are singletons. Their antigen targets remain unknown. Sequencing used CD4+ T cells from PBMCs cultured without peptide, obtained after COVID-19 vaccination. The receptor source for this set is a human donor who received a COVID-19 vaccine. Both conserved end residues are part of each CDR3. Each record gives: D gene, J gene, clone size, V gene, CDR3 DNA, CDR3 protein. D genes are given only for firm matches. Only some rows state a clone size, as once, few, many or a class for expanded clones.

TRBD2 | TRBJ2-3 | NA | TRBV7-2 | TGTGCCAGCAGCTTAAAAGAGGGACTAGCGGGGGCCAAATCAGATACGCAGTATTTT | CASSLKEGLAGAKSDTQYF
TRBD1 | TRBJ1-1 | NA | TRBV2 | TGTGCCAGCAGTGAGCAGGGGGCCAGGAACACTGAAGCTTTCTTT | CASSEQGARNTEAFF
TRBD1 | TRBJ1-2 | NA | TRBV2 | TGTGCCAGCAGTGAAGCGGGGGGGGCAGGGGGCGAATTAAATGGCTACACCTTC | CASSEAGGAGGELNGYTF
NA | TRBJ2-3 | NA | TRBV9 | TGTGCCAGCAGCGTAGAGGCGGGGACCAAAGTGGCAGATACGCAGTATTTT | CASSVEAGTKVADTQYF
NA | TRBJ2-3 | NA | TRBV5-1 | TGCGCCAGCTTCAGGATTAGTGGAGATACGCAGTATTTT | CASFRISGDTQYF
TRBD1 | TRBJ1-5 | NA | TRBV19 | TGTGCCAGTAGTATAGAGGGACAGTCGAATCAGCCCCAGCATTTT | CASSIEGQSNQPQHF
TRBD1 | TRBJ2-3 | NA | TRBV30 | TGTGCCTGGAGTTTCCTGGACAGGGGTGCAGATACGCAGTATTTT | CAWSFLDRGADTQYF
NA | TRBJ1-1 | NA | TRBV2 | TGTGCCAGCAGTGAAGGTGGGTTCCCCCCTGAAGCTTTCTTT | CASSEGGFPPEAFF
NA | TRBJ1-1 | NA | TRBV29-1 | TGCAGCGTTGAAAGGGGTAACACTGAAGCTTTCTTT | CSVERGNTEAFF
NA | TRBJ2-1 | NA | TRBV4-3 | TGCGCCAGCAGCCAAGACCCCAGGGGAGGGTCCTACAATGAGCAGTTCTTC | CASSQDPRGGSYNEQFF
NA | TRBJ1-6 | NA | TRBV2 | TGTGCCAGCAGTGAAGGTTCGACTAATAATTCACCCCTCCACTTT | CASSEGSTNNSPLHF
NA | TRBJ2-3 | NA | TRBV20-1 | TGCAGTGCTAGTGTCTCCGGGTCCGCAGATACGCAGTATTTT | CSASVSGSADTQYF
NA | TRBJ2-5 | NA | TRBV5-4 | TGTGCCAGCAGCTTGAGTAGGGAAGAGACCCAGTACTTC | CASSLSREETQYF
NA | TRBJ2-1 | NA | TRBV9 | TGTGCCAGCAGCGTAGGCTACTCCTCTTCCTACAATGAGCAGTTCTTC | CASSVGYSSSYNEQFF
NA | TRBJ1-5 | NA | TRBV24-1 | TGTGCCACCAGTGACTCGGCGAGGGGCCTCGGCAATCAGCCCCAGCATTTT | CATSDSARGLGNQPQHF
NA | TRBJ1-2 | NA | TRBV6-2/TRBV6-3 | TGTGCCAGCAGTTACTCGGGATCCCAAACCGCTGGCTACACCTTC | CASSYSGSQTAGYTF
NA | TRBJ1-6 | NA | TRBV4-2 | TGTGCCAGCAGCCAAGAGGGAGGGAATTCACCCCTCCACTTT | CASSQEGGNSPLHF
NA | TRBJ2-2 | few | TRBV3-1/TRBV3-2 | TGTGCCAGCAGCCAGTGGACCGGGGAGCTGTTTTTT | CASSQWTGELFF
NA | TRBJ1-4 | NA | TRBV19 | TGTGCCAGTAGTAATCCGGGAGCTAATGAAAAACTGTTTTTT | CASSNPGANEKLFF
NA | TRBJ1-6 | NA | TRBV9 | TGTGCCAGCAGCGTGGACGGGGTTTATTCACCCCTCCACTTT | CASSVDGVYSPLHF
NA | TRBJ2-5 | NA | TRBV7-2 | TGTGCCAGCAGCATACAAGAGACCCAGTACTTC | CASSIQETQYF
NA | TRBJ2-5 | NA | TRBV4-2 | TGTGCCAGCAGCCAAGATATTCAGGGAGGTTTAGAGACCCAGTACTTC | CASSQDIQGGLETQYF
TRBD2 | TRBJ2-3 | NA | TRBV5-1 | TGCGCCAGCAGCTGGAACGGGGGGGCCCTCGCAGATACGCAGTATTTT | CASSWNGGALADTQYF
NA | TRBJ2-6 | few | TRBV7-9 | TGTGCCAGCAATCCCCAGGGAGCTGGGGCCAACGTCCTGACTTTC | CASNPQGAGANVLTF
NA | TRBJ2-5 | NA | TRBV15 | TGTGCCACCAGCGGGGGAGGCGAAGAGACCCAGTACTTC | CATSGGGEETQYF
NA | TRBJ2-5 | NA | TRBV5-1 | TGCGCCAGCAGCGGCACCTCCCAAGAGACCCAGTACTTC | CASSGTSQETQYF
NA | TRBJ2-3 | NA | TRBV3-1/TRBV3-2 | TGTGCCAGCAACAGAAGGGGGTTCGGGACAGATACGCAGTATTTT | CASNRRGFGTDTQYF
TRBD1 | TRBJ1-1 | NA | TRBV10-3 | TGTGCCATCAGACCGGGACAGGGTCTGGGTGAAGCTTTCTTT | CAIRPGQGLGEAFF
NA | TRBJ1-1 | NA | TRBV7-8 | TGTGCCAGCAGCCCCCGACAGTCCCTGAACACTGAAGCTTTCTTT | CASSPRQSLNTEAFF
TRBD1 | TRBJ1-1 | NA | TRBV2 | TGTGCCAGCAGTGGGATCAGGGGGAGTACTGAAGCTTTCTTT | CASSGIRGSTEAFF
NA | TRBJ2-2 | NA | TRBV12-3/TRBV12-4 | TGTGCCAGCAGTTTTCGAGAAACCGGGGAGCTGTTTTTT | CASSFRETGELFF
NA | TRBJ1-6 | NA | TRBV9 | TGTGCCAGCAGCGCAAGCACTAATTCACCCCTCCACTTT | CASSASTNSPLHF
NA | TRBJ1-2 | few | TRBV14 | TGTGCCAGCAGCCAGGGTGGGGGCTATGGCTACACCTTC | CASSQGGGYGYTF